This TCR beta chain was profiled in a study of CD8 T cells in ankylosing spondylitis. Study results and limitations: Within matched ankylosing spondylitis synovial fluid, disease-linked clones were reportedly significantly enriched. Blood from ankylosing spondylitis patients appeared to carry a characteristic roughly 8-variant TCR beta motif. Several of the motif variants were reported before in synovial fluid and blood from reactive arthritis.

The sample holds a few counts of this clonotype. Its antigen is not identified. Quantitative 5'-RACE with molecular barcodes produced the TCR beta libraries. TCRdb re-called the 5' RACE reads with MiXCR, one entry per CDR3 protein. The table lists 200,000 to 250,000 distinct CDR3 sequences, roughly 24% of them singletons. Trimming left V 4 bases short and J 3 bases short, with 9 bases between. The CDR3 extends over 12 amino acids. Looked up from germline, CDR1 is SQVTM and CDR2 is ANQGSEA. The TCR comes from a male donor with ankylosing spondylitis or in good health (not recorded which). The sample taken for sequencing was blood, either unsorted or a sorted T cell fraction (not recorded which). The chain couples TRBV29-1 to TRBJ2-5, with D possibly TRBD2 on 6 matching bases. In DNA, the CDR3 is TGCAGCGTTGCATCGGGGGAAGAGACCCAGTACTTC. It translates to CSVASGEETQYF.